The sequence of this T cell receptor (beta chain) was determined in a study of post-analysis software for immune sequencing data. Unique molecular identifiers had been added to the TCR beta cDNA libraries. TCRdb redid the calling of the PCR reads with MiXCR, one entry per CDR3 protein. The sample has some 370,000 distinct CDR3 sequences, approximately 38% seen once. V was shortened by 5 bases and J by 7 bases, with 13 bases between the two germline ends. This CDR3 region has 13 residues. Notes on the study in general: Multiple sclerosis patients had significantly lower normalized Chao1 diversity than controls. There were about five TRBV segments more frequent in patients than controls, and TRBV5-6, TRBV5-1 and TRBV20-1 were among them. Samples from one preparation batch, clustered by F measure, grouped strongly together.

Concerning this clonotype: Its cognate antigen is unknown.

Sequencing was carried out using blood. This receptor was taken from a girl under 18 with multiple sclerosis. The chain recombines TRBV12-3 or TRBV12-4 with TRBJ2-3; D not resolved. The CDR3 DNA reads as TGTGCCAGCAGTACAAGGTTGGGCCATACGCAGTATTTT. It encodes CASSTRLGHTQYF.